This paragraph covers one T cell receptor (beta chain) sequence. Its antigen remains unknown. The trim removed 6 bases at V and 1 base at J, leaving 7 bases unmatched. This CDR3 is 15 amino acids long. Germline-derived CDR1 and CDR2 are WNHNN and SYGVQD (reference sequence). Researchers took RNA transcripts and amplified the TCR beta CDR3 regions from them. An initial round of RT-PCR targeting the TCR CDR3 relied on the HTBI primer set. A single record per CDR3 protein comes from TCRdb applying MiXCR to the multiplex PCR reads. The table shows roughly 700,000 distinct CDR3 sequences, with about 35% occurring only once. This entry belongs to a study of T cells in Graves' hyperthyroidism and ophthalmopathy. Findings and limits, study-wide: Model-based prediction identified ophthalmopathy a median 6.5 months prior to its onset.

The sequence was collected from a woman between 40 and 55 years old with Graves' hyperthyroidism. The gene calls are TRBV10-1 and TRBJ2-3; 7 bases line up with TRBD2. What was sequenced was blood. The CDR3 DNA reads TGCGCCAGCAGAGGGACTATCGCCGGCACAGATACGCAGTATTTT. Protein: CASRGTIAGTDTQYF.